Shown below are 10 T cell receptor beta chains from a single sample sequenced in a study of shared clonotypes between healthy human individuals. The data were produced by immunoSEQ multiplex PCR, yet TCRdb's version contains in-frame clones alone and is incomplete. The table includes roughly 200,000 clones, around 63% detected once. The sequencing sample was made of memory CD4+ T cells sorted from blood. Subset reported: CD45RA-negative fraction. All receptors come from a man aged 25-40 years in good health.

This clone was seen a few times. J is TRBJ2-1 and V is TRBV9; TRBD2 aligns across 9 bases. Germline-derived CDR1 and CDR2 are SGDLS and YYNGEE. V was pared by 4 bases and J by 8 bases, with 16 bases of the junction left unmatched. The CDR3 contains 17 residues. The CDR3 protein is CASSPPLLREGRDEQFF. CDR3 coding DNA: TGTGCCAGCAGCCCTCCCCTCTTGCGGGAGGGTCGCGATGAGCAGTTCTTC.

This sequence joins TRBV28 and TRBJ2-1; 8 bases are shared with TRBD2. The CDR3 length is 16 residues. The V gene end was trimmed by 7 bases and the J gene end by 4 bases; junction bases not matched to a gene: 12. Germline values: CDR1 MDHEN, CDR2 SYDVKM. DNA for the CDR3: TGTGCCAGCATCCCAGGCCACGGGAGGGCGTACAATGAGCAGTTCTTC. It specifies CASIPGHGRAYNEQFF.

DNA of the CDR3: TGTGCCAGCAGCTTAATCCGCGATCTAGGGACTGGCTACACCTTC. Its protein is CASSLIRDLGTGYTF. This sequence joins TRBV7-8 and TRBJ1-2; D is possibly TRBD1 (5 bases). With 2 bases removed from V and 7 bases from J, the gap between germline ends came to 17 bases. This CDR3 has 15 residues. The germline V gene has CDR1 SGHVS and CDR2 FQNEAQ.

The chain joins TRBV5-4 to TRBJ2-2, with 7 bases fitting TRBD2. There are 16 residues in the CDR3. Germline V gene lookup returns CDR1 SGHNT and CDR2 YYREEE (reference sequence). With 2 bases clipped from V and 0 bases from J, the junction kept 4 bases outside the gene matches. The CDR3 DNA reads TGTGCCAGCAGCTTCAGGACTAGGGCGAACACCGGGGAGCTGTTTTTT. Protein product: CASSFRTRANTGELFF.

This rearrangement joins TRBV29-1 to TRBJ2-3, with D hard to call. The germline gives CDR1 SQVTM, CDR2 ANQGSEA. Trimming removed 0 bases at V and 0 bases at J, with 1 base between. There are 12 residues in the CDR3. The CDR3 here is CSVEDSTDTQYF. CDR3 bases: TGCAGCGTTGAAGACAGCACAGATACGCAGTATTTT.

Comment on this clone: One end of the junction varies from germline; a read error may be responsible. The chain has TRBV7-2 and TRBJ2-1; D could derive from TRBD1 or TRBD2 (5 bases each). Looked up from germline, CDR1 is SGHTA and CDR2 is FQGNSA. This CDR3 contains 13 residues. The CDR3 region is CASSLVAGTAGLF. The CDR3, as DNA: TGTGCCAGCAGCCTCGTTGCCGGGACCGCAGGGCTCTTC.

The chain has TRBV4-1 and TRBJ2-7, with 7 bases that match TRBD2. The CDR3 contains 16 residues. The germline V gene encodes CDR1 MGHRA and CDR2 YSYEKL. The J segment lost 0 bases and the V segment lost 0 bases, leaving 5 bases of the junction unmatched. CDR3 DNA sequence: TGCGCCAGCAGCCAAGACCGGGGCGGGAGCTCCTACGAGCAGTACTTC. Translating it yields CASSQDRGGSSYEQYF.

This clone appeared a few times. V and J are TRBV6-4 and TRBJ1-1; no definite D call. Per the germline V gene, CDR1 is MRHNA and CDR2 is SNTAGT. V dropped 0 bases and J dropped 9 bases, with 20 bases sitting between them. The CDR3 has 16 amino acids. CDR3 bases: TGTGCCAGCAGTGACTCGGGTAGTCGTGAAATGAGGCAAGCTTTCTTT. Translating it yields CASSDSGSREMRQAFF.

This chain links TRBV6-6 with TRBJ2-5; tentative D call: TRBD2 (7 bases). Between the trimmed V and J ends, which lost 2 bases and 2 bases, there was a span of 12 bases. The germline gives CDR1 MNHNY, CDR2 SVGAGI (reference sequence). This CDR3 has 15 residues. CDR3 sequence: CASSYGGAAQETQYF. The CDR3 nucleotides are TGTGCCAGCAGTTACGGGGGGGCGGCACAAGAGACCCAGTACTTC.

The chain combines TRBV2 with TRBJ2-6; D is ambiguous. CDR1 is SNHLY, CDR2 FYNNEI, per germline. V lost 4 bases to trimming and J lost 0 bases, with 7 bases between them. The CDR3 runs to 15 residues. The CDR3 nucleotides are TGTGCCAGCAGTGTAACTGACTCTGGGGCCAACGTCCTGACTTTC. Residues: CASSVTDSGANVLTF.